The source of this T cell receptor beta chain is a study of T cells in localized non-small cell lung cancer (dated by TCRdb to the early 2020s). Regarding the research as a whole: Comparing tumors with uninvolved tumor-adjacent lungs, the study looked at the T cell repertoires of approximately 240 patients with early-stage NSCLC. The mean age of the NSCLC patients was roughly 70 years, with 130 or so men and about a hundred women. The cohort was made up of 236 treatment-naive NSCLC patients whose localized lung tumors had been resected. Overall study outcomes, separate from this receptor: A median of about 53 of the top 100 tumor clones were detected in paired uninvolved adjacent lung, and some 29 of these tumor clones were also found among the top 100 clones of the paired uninvolved adjacent lung. Because multi-region tumor sequencing was not done, intratumor heterogeneity could not be ruled out. Uninvolved tumor-adjacent lung showed the highest T cell clonality, higher than tumor, which suggests more focused antigenic responses in the adjacent lung. Because of the exploratory design, TCR variables were selected using unadjusted p-values without false-discovery rate correction. Higher blood T cell density associated with longer overall survival, while higher adjacent-lung clonality associated with shorter survival.

At diagnosis, tumor, uninvolved tumor-adjacent lung and peripheral blood were collected and then preserved as a mix of FFPE and fresh-frozen material. Blood samples were analyzed as peripheral blood mononuclear cells for TCR repertoire profiling. To note about this clone: Its recognized antigen is unknown. Base qualities are not provided; no much larger clone lies one nucleotide away.

The immunoSEQ Assay was used to sequence TCR beta CDR3 regions from DNA. The authors' analysis ran thus. To compute T cell density, TCR beta template counts were normalized to usable DNA, which was estimated by amplifying housekeeping genes. Richness was estimated with the preseqR package, extrapolating to 400,000 templates for PBMC samples and 120,000 templates for tissue samples. Clonality was defined as one minus Pielou's evenness. To identify tissue-enriched TCRs, differential abundance testing was run on productive amino-acid clonotypes with a minimum total count of 5 and an alpha of 0.1. The Jaccard Index and the Morisita Overlap Index were used to quantify repertoire overlap between compartments. GLIPH grouped TCR beta CDR3s together with public tetramer-defined viral CDR3s, and a viral motif had to include at least three viral sequences and also show V-gene enrichment. Entries here come from immuneACCESS through TCRdb and include only in-frame sequences with V and J called. Some clones fail to appear in such tables; in the studies checked, an unresolved V gene covers under half of the shortfall, and the cause of the remainder is unknown. The V and J calls and clone size come from that table; D and trimming were worked out from the DNA. The sample table contains around 91,000 clones; only one count was recorded for approximately 86% of them. The ten largest clones take up more than 14% of the sample.

The germline V gene (reference sequence) gives CDR1 as SGHNT and CDR2 as YYREEE. V and J are truncated by 1 base and 6 bases respectively, leaving an intervening sequence of 10 bases. The CDR3 starts with the cysteine, ends with the phenylalanine, and has 13 residues. Solely the CDR3 DNA is kept, with 39 bases framed from the first base. The chain is encoded by TRBV5-4 joined to TRBJ1-2; the D gene is perhaps TRBD1, on 6 matching bases. The TCR comes from a man aged 35 to 69 with stage I squamous cell lung carcinoma. The sample here was peripheral blood, taken before any cancer treatment. This receptor has the CDR3 CASSLSGGDGYTF. The nucleotides read TGTGCCAGCAGCTTGTCCGGGGGCGATGGCTACACCTTC.